The T cell receptor (beta chain) described here comes from a study of cytomegalovirus exposure and HLA in healthy donors. Overall study results and limits: 150 to 200 TCR beta chains were listed as cytomegalovirus-associated.

J was trimmed by 0 bases and V by 5 bases; bases with no gene match: 13. Germline V lookup: CDR1 SGHTA, CDR2 FQGNSA. The length of the CDR3 is 19 residues. Only a few counts were recorded for this clone. Its antigen remains unknown. Clones were sequenced by immunoSEQ multiplex PCR, and TCRdb holds only the in-frame ones, with some missing. The table records roughly 180,000 clones, more than 75% of them present only once. Sequenced: PBMCs. This clonotype was sampled from a man younger than 35 in good health and CMV-seropositive. The J gene is TRBJ2-7, the V gene TRBV7-2; 13 nucleotides line up with TRBD2. The CDR3 coding sequence is TGTGCCAGCAGCGGAAGAGGACTAGCGGGAGAAAGGAGCTCCTACGAGCAGTACTTC. Translation gives CASSGRGLAGERSSYEQYF.